This T cell receptor beta chain was identified in a study of cytomegalovirus exposure and HLA in healthy donors. Study findings and constraints: For TCR beta chains, V- and J-gene trimming was later linked to a missense DCLRE1C variant.

The primer mix had 60 Vbeta and 13 Jbeta primers. This table comes from immunoSEQ multiplex PCR, and its TCRdb copy is limited to in-frame clones, with some not included. Among about 54,000 clones listed, under 90% were seen once. As regards this clone: The antigen is not known.

Sequencing input: PBMCs. The TCR comes from a woman younger than 30 in good health and CMV-seronegative.

The CDR3 region has the DNA TGTGCCAGCAGTTTACTTAGGACAGCCCAAGCGCAGTATTTT. Residues: CASSLLRTAQAQYF. V usage is TRBV28 and J usage is TRBJ2-3, with D possibly TRBD1 on 6 matching bases. Trimming removed 2 bases from V and 10 bases from J, with 16 bases in between. This CDR3 has 14 residues. The germline gives CDR1 MDHEN, CDR2 SYDVKM.